This T cell receptor beta chain appears in the sequencing data of a study of cytomegalovirus exposure and HLA in healthy donors. Points from the study as a whole: For most TCR beta V segments, an earlier analysis put the productive rate at about 87% or about 30% of the time.

In the PCR, 60 Vbeta and 13 Jbeta primers were used. Produced via immunoSEQ multiplex PCR; TCRdb's table is partial and in-frame only. The repertoire holds 100,000 to 150,000 clones, with around 80% as singletons. Notes on this clone: Its specificity is unknown.

The clonotype originates from a man aged 45 to 65 in good health and CMV-seronegative. Sequencing input: PBMCs.

CDR3 nucleotide sequence: TGTGCCAGCAGCTCTACGACAGGGTCTCTCGGGGGCTACACCTTC. It is translated as CASSSTTGSLGGYTF. This chain joins TRBV7-9 and TRBJ1-2, with TRBD1 identical over 7 bases. With 4 bases clipped from V and 8 bases from J, the junction kept 13 bases outside the gene matches. Germline CDR1 SEHNR, CDR2 FQNEAQ (reference sequence). The CDR3 has 15 amino acids.